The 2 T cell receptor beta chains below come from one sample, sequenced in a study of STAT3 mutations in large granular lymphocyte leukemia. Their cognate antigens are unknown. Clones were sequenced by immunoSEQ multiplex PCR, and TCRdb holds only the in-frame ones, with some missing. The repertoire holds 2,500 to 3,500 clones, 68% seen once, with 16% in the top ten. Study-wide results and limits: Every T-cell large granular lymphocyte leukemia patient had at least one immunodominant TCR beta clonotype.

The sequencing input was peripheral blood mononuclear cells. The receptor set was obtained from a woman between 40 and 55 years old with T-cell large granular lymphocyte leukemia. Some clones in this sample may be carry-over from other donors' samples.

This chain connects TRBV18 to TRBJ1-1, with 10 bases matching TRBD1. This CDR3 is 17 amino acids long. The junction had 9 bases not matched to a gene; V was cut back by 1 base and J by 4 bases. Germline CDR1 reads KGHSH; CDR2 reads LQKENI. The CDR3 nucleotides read TGTGCCAGCTCACCACTTGGACAGGGGGGTTGGGGCACTGAAGCTTTCTTT. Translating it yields CASSPLGQGGWGTEAFF.

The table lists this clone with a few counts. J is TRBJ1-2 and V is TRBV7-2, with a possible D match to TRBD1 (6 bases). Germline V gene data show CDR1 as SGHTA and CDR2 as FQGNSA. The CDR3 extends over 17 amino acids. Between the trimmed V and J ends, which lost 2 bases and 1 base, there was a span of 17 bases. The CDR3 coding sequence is TGTGCCAGCAGCTTAACCCCCCCAGGGGCTGGTAACTATGGCTACACCTTC. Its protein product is CASSLTPPGAGNYGYTF.